These 21 T cell receptor beta chains came from one sample sequenced in a study of beta chain features in type 1 diabetes. Sequenced material consisted of expressed TCRB transcripts (all of the isolated RNA was reverse transcribed). The repertoire was sequenced with immunoSEQ multiplex PCR; TCRdb's copy has only in-frame clones and lacks some. The sample carries 250,000 to 300,000 clones, 8% recorded once. The sequenced material came from central memory CD4+ T cells from blood. All receptors come from a woman between 18 and 29 years old in good health.

The V call is TRBV4-2, the J call TRBJ2-1; D uncertain. CDR3 size: 14 residues. The V gene's germline CDR1 is LGHNA and CDR2 YNFKEQ. V was shortened by 0 bases and J by 13 bases, with 16 bases between the two germline ends. CDR3 in amino acids: CASSQDRWSGGQFF. The CDR3, as DNA: TGTGCCAGCAGCCAAGATAGGTGGTCGGGTGGACAGTTCTTC.

This clone was detected ten times or more. The chain uses TRBV25-1 and TRBJ2-1; D perhaps matches TRBD1 (5 bases). CDR3 size: 14 residues. Germline V gene data show CDR1 as MGHDK and CDR2 as SYGVNS. Trimming took off 2 bases at V and 6 bases at J, with 11 bases between the two ends. The CDR3 DNA reads as TGTGCCAGCAGTGAACGGGTAGGGGTCAATGAGCAGTTCTTC. It is translated as CASSERVGVNEQFF.

The sample holds a few counts of this clone. This sequence joins TRBV11-3 and TRBJ2-1, with TRBD1 matching 7 bases. With V trimmed by 2 bases and J by 5 bases, 15 bases remained unmatched. Germline-derived CDR1 and CDR2 are SGHNT and YENEEA. The CDR3 totals 18 residues. The CDR3 reads CASSLRGTDRLKNNEQFF. The DNA of the CDR3 is TGTGCCAGCAGCTTAAGGGGGACAGACCGTCTCAAGAACAATGAGCAGTTCTTC.

This chain joins TRBV15 and TRBJ2-1; D might be TRBD2 (6 bases). CDR3 size: 14 residues. From germline, CDR1 is LNHNV and CDR2 YYDKDF (reference sequence). Trimming stripped 5 bases from V and 4 bases from J, with 12 bases between. The CDR3 sequence is CATSSGGQYNEQFF. DNA of the CDR3: TGTGCCACCAGCTCAGGAGGGCAATACAATGAGCAGTTCTTC.

A few counts support this clone. The CDR3 sequence: CASSYRDSQEETQYF. In nucleotides, the CDR3 is TGTGCCAGCAGTTACCGGGACAGTCAAGAAGAGACCCAGTACTTC. The genes are TRBV2 and TRBJ2-5; 7 bases agree with TRBD1. The CDR3 totals 15 residues. Losses at the gene ends were 5 bases for V and 3 bases for J; bases not matched to a gene: 9. Germline CDR1 and CDR2: SNHLY and FYNNEI.

This clone showed up just a few times. The chain joins TRBV18 to TRBJ2-1; 7 bases match TRBD1. Germline trimming cut 3 bases from V and 4 bases from J; bases unmatched to any gene: 12. Germline loops: CDR1 KGHSH, CDR2 LQKENI. The CDR3 length is 17 residues. The chain's CDR3 is CASSPDDRAPFYNEQFF. The CDR3 coding sequence is TGTGCCAGCTCACCGGATGACAGGGCCCCATTTTACAATGAGCAGTTCTTC.

This clone appeared many times. J is TRBJ2-2 and V is TRBV11-2; D is undetermined. The CDR3 spans 13 residues. The germline CDR1 and CDR2 sequences are SGHAT and FQNNGV. V was trimmed by 3 bases and J by 4 bases, leaving 6 bases between them. The DNA for the CDR3 is TGTGCCAGCAGCTTCACGGGCACCGGGGAGCTGTTTTTT. Translated: CASSFTGTGELFF.

The chain employs TRBV7-2 and TRBJ1-5, with a possible D match to TRBD1 (6 bases). Germline lookup yields CDR1 SGHTA and CDR2 FQGNSA. V lost 4 bases and J lost 3, with 16 bases in between. The CDR3 has 16 amino acids. CDR3 protein: CASSSTGRSDNQPQHF. CDR3 bases: TGTGCCAGCAGCTCCACAGGGAGGTCCGACAATCAGCCCCAGCATTTT.

The rearrangement joins TRBV18 to TRBJ2-1; 12 bases are a match to TRBD2. CDR3 length equals 15 residues. Germline V gives CDR1 KGHSH, CDR2 LQKENI. Trimming took 8 bases from V and 10 from J; bases not matched to a gene: 12. CDR3 in DNA: TGTGCCAGCACCCCCGATCTAGCGGGAGGGGGAGAGCAGTTCTTC. Translated: CASTPDLAGGGEQFF. Looking up the rest from reference TRBV18 and TRBJ2-1 gives the full variable domain: NAGVMQNPRHLVRRRGQEARLRCSPMKGHSHVYWYRQLPEEGLKFMVYLQKENIIDESGMPKERFSAEFPKEGPSILRIQQVVRGDSAAYFCASTPDLAGGGEQFFGPGTRLTVL.

This clone came up a few times. The chain is built from TRBV15 and TRBJ2-6, with D unresolved. The CDR3 is 16 residues long. From germline, CDR1 is LNHNV and CDR2 YYDKDF (reference sequence). Deletions cut 3 bases from V and 0 bases from J, with 9 bases between. In DNA, the CDR3 is TGTGCCACCAGCAGGAAGGGCCGCTCTGGGGCCAACGTCCTGACTTTC. Translating gives CATSRKGRSGANVLTF.

The chain is built from TRBV4-2 and TRBJ2-4; weak D call: TRBD2 (6 bases). This CDR3 is built from 15 residues. The ends were cut back, 4 bases at V and 5 bases at J, with 15 bases in the middle. The germline V gene encodes CDR1 LGHNA and CDR2 YNFKEQ. The CDR3 DNA reads as TGTGCCAGCAGCCCTTGGAGGGGAGTAGAAAACATTCAGTACTTC. This gives the protein CASSPWRGVENIQYF.

CDR3 amino acids: CASSQTGQGPYEQYF. DNA for the CDR3: TGTGCCAGCAGCCAAACGGGACAGGGTCCCTACGAGCAGTACTTC. The chain employs TRBV14 and TRBJ2-7; 9 bases line up with TRBD1. The germline V gene has CDR1 SGHDN and CDR2 FVKESK. This CDR3 region has 15 residues. After removal of 2 bases from V and 2 bases from J, the junction contained 4 bases not matched to a gene.

This chain links TRBV5-4 with TRBJ1-2, with D perhaps matching TRBD1 (5 bases). Trimming cost V 4 bases and J 3 bases, with 16 bases left between them. This CDR3 is built from 15 residues. CDR1 is SGHNT and CDR2 is YYREEE in the germline V gene (reference sequence). This CDR3 is CASSADGGRDYGYTF. In DNA form, the CDR3 reads TGTGCCAGCAGCGCTGATGGGGGTAGAGACTATGGCTACACCTTC.

The V gene is TRBV5-8, the J gene TRBJ2-2, with unresolved D. Looked up from germline, CDR1 is SGHTS and CDR2 is YDEGEE. This CDR3 is built from 12 residues. The V end lost 4 bases, the J end lost 9 bases, and 10 bases lay between the germline ends. CDR3 loop: CASSAFSRELFF. DNA for the CDR3: TGTGCCAGCAGCGCCTTTAGCCGGGAGCTGTTTTTT.

The chain combines TRBV6-5 with TRBJ2-5; D might be TRBD2 (6 bases). Germline V gene sequence: CDR1 MNHEY, CDR2 SVGAGI. Trimming removed 5 bases from V and 5 bases from J, with 15 bases in between. The CDR3 covers 14 residues. CDR3 protein: CASSTAPAGETQYF. The CDR3 DNA reads TGTGCCAGCAGTACTGCCCCGGCGGGGGAGACCCAGTACTTC.

This clone has just a few counts. The chain is built from TRBV15 and TRBJ1-4; no reliable D call. V was shortened by 0 bases and J by 5 bases, with 7 bases between the two germline ends. This CDR3 contains 14 residues. Germline assignment: CDR1 LNHNV and CDR2 YYDKDF (reference sequence). The CDR3 bases are TGTGCCACCAGCAGAGACAGACTAAATGAAAAACTGTTTTTT. Translated: CATSRDRLNEKLFF.

This clone was observed a handful of times. J is TRBJ2-1 and V is TRBV5-1; 7 bases fit TRBD1. Germline CDR1 is SGHRS and CDR2 is YFSETQ. The CDR3 has 16 residues. Losses at the gene ends were 4 bases for V and 12 bases for J; bases not matched to a gene: 19. The CDR3 DNA follows: TGCGCCAGCAGCGGGCGCGGAACAGGGGACGTGAAAGGGCAGTTCTTC. This codes for CASSGRGTGDVKGQFF.

This clone turned up a few times. This chain connects TRBV18 to TRBJ2-3; 13 bases map to TRBD2. Germline V gene sequence: CDR1 KGHSH, CDR2 LQKENI. The CDR3 runs 20 residues. Unmatched junction bases numbered 14, after V lost 4 bases and J lost 1 base. The CDR3 sequence: CASSRMSFRTSGRGTDTQYF. CDR3 sequence (DNA): TGTGCCAGCTCACGAATGTCATTCCGGACTAGCGGGAGAGGCACAGATACGCAGTATTTT.

The chain links TRBV9 to TRBJ2-1; possibly TRBD1 for D (6 bases). Per germline, CDR1 SGDLS and CDR2 YYNGEE. The ends were cut back, 4 bases at V and 7 bases at J, with 18 bases in the middle. This CDR3 region has 15 residues. CDR3 sequence: CASSSRGVLGNEQFF. The CDR3 DNA reads TGTGCCAGCAGCAGCAGGGGCGTCCTAGGGAATGAGCAGTTCTTC.

In its sample, this clone was seen a few times. The same CDR3 also results from other DNA sequences found in this sample. The chain couples TRBV2 to TRBJ2-2, with 7 nucleotides matching TRBD1. Germline-derived CDR1 and CDR2 are SNHLY and FYNNEI. This CDR3 contains 14 residues. V trimming: 6 bases; J trimming: 1 base; junction bases outside the gene matches: 2. This chain's CDR3 is CASRRTGNTGELFF. The CDR3 nucleotides are TGTGCCAGCAGGAGGACAGGGAACACCGGGGAGCTGTTTTTT.

The chain links TRBV5-1 to TRBJ2-1; perhaps TRBD2 as D (7 bases). The CDR3 consists of 15 residues. Germline lookup yields CDR1 SGHRS and CDR2 YFSETQ. V dropped 5 bases and J dropped 5 bases, with 17 bases sitting between them. The CDR3 DNA sequence: TGCGCCAGCAGGAGGGCGGGGGCCTATGACAATGAGCAGTTCTTC. The encoded protein is CASRRAGAYDNEQFF.